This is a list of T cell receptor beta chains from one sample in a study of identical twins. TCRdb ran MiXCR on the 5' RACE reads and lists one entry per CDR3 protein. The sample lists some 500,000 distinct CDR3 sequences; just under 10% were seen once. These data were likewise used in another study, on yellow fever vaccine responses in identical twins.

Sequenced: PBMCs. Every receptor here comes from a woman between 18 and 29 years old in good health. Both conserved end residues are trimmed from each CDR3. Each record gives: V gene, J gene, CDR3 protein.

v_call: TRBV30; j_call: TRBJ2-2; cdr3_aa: AWDRGRGNAGELF
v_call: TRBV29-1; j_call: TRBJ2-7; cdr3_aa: SSLGAGGEYEQY
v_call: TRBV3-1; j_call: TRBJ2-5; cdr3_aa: ASSQEWNSGVFETQY
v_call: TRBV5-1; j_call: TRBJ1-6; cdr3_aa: ASNSGSSYNSPLH
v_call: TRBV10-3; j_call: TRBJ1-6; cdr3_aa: AISDTGNNSPLH
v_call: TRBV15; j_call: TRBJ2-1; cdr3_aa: ATSRDSAGEEF
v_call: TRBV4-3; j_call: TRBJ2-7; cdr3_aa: ASSQDRQLLPFEQY
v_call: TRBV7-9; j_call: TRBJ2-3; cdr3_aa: ASSPEPLTDTQY
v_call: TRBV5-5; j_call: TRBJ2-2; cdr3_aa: ASSPWTGGTTGELF
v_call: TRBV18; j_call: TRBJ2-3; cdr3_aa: ASSLRTGGSDTQY
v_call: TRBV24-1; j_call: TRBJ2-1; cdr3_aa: ATSESYRAREQF
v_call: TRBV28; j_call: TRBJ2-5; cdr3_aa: ASSLILGREEETQY
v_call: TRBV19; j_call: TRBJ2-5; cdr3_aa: ASSKRTQTVETQY
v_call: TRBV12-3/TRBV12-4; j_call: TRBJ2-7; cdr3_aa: ASSFIGQGIYEQY
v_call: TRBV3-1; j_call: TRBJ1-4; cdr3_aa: ASSLVGTGGEKLF
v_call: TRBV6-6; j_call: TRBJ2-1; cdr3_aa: ASNEELDEQF
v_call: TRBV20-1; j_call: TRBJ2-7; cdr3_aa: SAPGLPSYEQY
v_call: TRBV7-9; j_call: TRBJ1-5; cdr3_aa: ASSFNNQPQH
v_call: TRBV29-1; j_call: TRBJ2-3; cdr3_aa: SAKTGTSGADTQY
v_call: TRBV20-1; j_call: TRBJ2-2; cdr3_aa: SARDIRGHNTGELF
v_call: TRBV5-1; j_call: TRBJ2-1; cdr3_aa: ASSLHLSGRSSYNEQF
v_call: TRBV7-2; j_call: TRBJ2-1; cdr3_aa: ASSLARGVYNEQF
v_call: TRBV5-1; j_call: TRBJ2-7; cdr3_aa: ASSLEGSTGGYEQY
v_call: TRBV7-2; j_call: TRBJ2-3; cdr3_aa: ASSLVGGSFTDTQY
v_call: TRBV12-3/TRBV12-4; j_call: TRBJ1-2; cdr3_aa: ASSLRGGESMYGYT
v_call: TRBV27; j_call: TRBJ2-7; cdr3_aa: ASSSDRGADEQY
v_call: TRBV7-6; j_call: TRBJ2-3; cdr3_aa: ASSLEGGRPTDTQY
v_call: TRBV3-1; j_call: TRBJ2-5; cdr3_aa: ASSQETSVGTQY
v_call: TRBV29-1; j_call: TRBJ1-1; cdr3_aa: SATKTGSAVAF
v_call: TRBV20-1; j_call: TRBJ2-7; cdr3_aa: SAQSGYEQY
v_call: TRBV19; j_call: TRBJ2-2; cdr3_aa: ASTYTGELF
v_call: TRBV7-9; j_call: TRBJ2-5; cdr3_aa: ASSPLGGGETQY
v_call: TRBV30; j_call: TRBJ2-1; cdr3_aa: AWTSGSYNEQF
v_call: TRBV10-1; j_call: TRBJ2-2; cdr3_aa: ASSDPGFHAPNTGELF
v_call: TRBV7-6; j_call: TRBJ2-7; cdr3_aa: ASSWDGYEQY
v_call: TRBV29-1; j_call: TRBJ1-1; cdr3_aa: SARQSFNTEAF
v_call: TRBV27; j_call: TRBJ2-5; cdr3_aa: ASSSPGTVLETQY
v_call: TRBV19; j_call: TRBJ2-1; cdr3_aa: ASSINSGGAGWSYNEQF
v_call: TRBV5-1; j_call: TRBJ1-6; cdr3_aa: ASTRNDNGINSPLH
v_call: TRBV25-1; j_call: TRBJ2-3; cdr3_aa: ASSGSSGRDTQY
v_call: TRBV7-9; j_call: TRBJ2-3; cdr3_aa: ASSYLETDTQY